This T cell receptor beta chain was sequenced in a study of EBV T-cell therapy then PD-1 blockade in nasopharyngeal carcinoma. Libraries were prepared by immunoSEQ multiplex PCR; TCRdb keeps only in-frame clonotypes and omits some of them. The sample includes 25,000 or so clones, about 87% of them seen just once. A note on this clone: Its specificity is not known.

Documented treatment: AdE1-LMPpoly-expanded autologous EBV-specific T-cell therapy followed by anti-PD-1 nivolumab. Per the germline V gene, CDR1 is SGHTA and CDR2 is FQGNSA. This CDR3 contains 16 residues. Losses at the gene ends were 1 base for V and 2 bases for J; bases not matched to a gene: 3. The chain couples TRBV7-2 to TRBJ2-3; 10 nucleotides agree with TRBD2. The clonotype was recovered from a man between 35 and 55 years old with nasopharyngeal carcinoma. Sequenced here: CD8+ T cells from blood, sampled around day 65 from a patient whose treatment included autologous EBV-specific T cells and nivolumab. The CDR3 nucleotides are TGTGCCAGCAGCTTAGTACTAGCGGGGCTCACAGATACGCAGTATTTT. It codes for CASSLVLAGLTDTQYF.